What follows are 22 T cell receptor beta chains derived from one specimen sequenced in a study of T cells in Graves' hyperthyroidism and ophthalmopathy. There were TCR beta CDR3 regions amplified from RNA transcripts. The HTBI primer set was used in a first-round RT-PCR of the TCR CDR3. TCRdb reprocessed the multiplex PCR reads with MiXCR, giving one entry per CDR3 protein. The sample consists of around 600,000 distinct CDR3 sequences, roughly 46% of them appearing once. Sequenced material: peripheral blood or thyroid tissue (not recorded which). These receptors all come from an adult man with Graves' disease, either hyperthyroidism or ophthalmopathy (not recorded which).

This clonotype has ten or more counts. In nucleotides, the CDR3 is TGTGCCAGCAGTGAAGGGACGCGTGAAAAACTGTTTTTT. It is translated as CASSEGTREKLFF. The chain carries TRBV2 and TRBJ1-4, with D hard to call. This CDR3 has 13 residues. V was trimmed by 1 base and J by 7 bases, leaving 7 bases between them. Germline assignment: CDR1 SNHLY and CDR2 FYNNEI.

This clonotype was observed at least ten times. This rearrangement joins TRBV10-2 to TRBJ1-5; TRBD1 is a possible D gene (5 bases). The V and J ends lost 6 bases and 1 base respectively, with 10 bases between them. Germline lookup yields CDR1 WSHSY and CDR2 SAAADI. The CDR3 has 14 amino acids. In DNA, the CDR3 is TGCGCCAGCAGGGGGACCCTAAGCAATCAGCCCCAGCATTTT. It translates to CASRGTLSNQPQHF.

This chain links TRBV5-8 with TRBJ1-1, with 10 bases identical to TRBD1. Per germline, CDR1 SGHTS and CDR2 YDEGEE. Trimming took 4 bases from V and 10 from J; bases not matched to a gene: 7. This CDR3 is 13 amino acids long. CDR3 sequence (DNA): TGTGCCAGCAGCCTACGACAGGGGGCAGGAGCTTTCTTT. The encoded protein is CASSLRQGAGAFF.

In DNA form, the CDR3 reads TGCAGTGCCAGGGACAGTCCTAATTCACCCCTCCACTTT. Residues: CSARDSPNSPLHF. V is TRBV20-1 and J is TRBJ1-6, with 7 nucleotides matching TRBD1. Trimming removed 6 bases from V and 6 bases from J; junction bases left unmatched: 5. Germline V gene lookup returns CDR1 DFQATT and CDR2 SNEGSKA (reference sequence). The CDR3 totals 13 residues.

The chain employs TRBV19 and TRBJ1-5; D is unclear. Trimming cost V 3 bases and J 4 bases, with 7 bases left between them. CDR1 is LNHDA and CDR2 is SQIVND in the germline V gene (reference sequence). The CDR3 has 13 residues. The DNA of the CDR3 is TGTGCCAGTAGTATGGTCGGTAATCAGCCCCAGCATTTT. Its protein is CASSMVGNQPQHF.

The chain recombines TRBV6-1 with TRBJ2-7; 7 positions agree with TRBD2. CDR1 and CDR2 from the germline V gene are MNHNS and SASEGT. The CDR3 runs 14 residues. With V trimmed by 7 bases and J by 0 bases, 6 bases remained unmatched. CDR3 bases: TGTGCCAGCAACGGCAGGGAGGGCTCCTACGAGCAGTACTTC. Protein product: CASNGREGSYEQYF.

Details on this clonotype: A much more abundant neighbour one base away suggests this may be a read error. The chain uses TRBV12-3 or TRBV12-4 and TRBJ1-1; maybe TRBD1 (5 bases). This CDR3 is 14 amino acids long. V was clipped by 5 bases and J by 4 bases, with 14 bases between them. The CDR3 here is CASSVGPGGTEAFF. Here the CDR3 DNA reads TGTGCCAGCAGTGTAGGGCCGGGGGGCACTGAAGCTTTCTTT.

This clonotype appeared a single time. Its ends do not fully match the called genes, so a read error is possible. V and J are TRBV24-1 and TRBJ1-5; 8 bases are shared with TRBD1. The CDR3 runs 16 residues. CDR1 and CDR2 (germline): KGHDR, SFDVKD. For the CDR3, the DNA is TGTGCCAGCAGTAGTGACAGGGGAGGTTATGGTCAGCCCCAGCATTTT. This codes for CASSSDRGGYGQPQHF.

This clonotype showed up many times. This sequence joins TRBV29-1 and TRBJ1-2, with 9 bases identical to TRBD1. V gave up 8 bases and J gave up 8 bases; unmatched junction bases: 9. CDR1 and CDR2 from the germline V gene are SQVTM and ANQGSEA. The length of the CDR3 is 12 residues. The CDR3 protein is CSLGTGIGGYTF. The CDR3 DNA sequence: TGCAGCCTCGGGACAGGGATCGGGGGCTACACCTTC. The variable domain in full, with the rest retrieved from reference TRBV29-1 and TRBJ1-2, is SAVISQKPSRDICQRGTSLTIQCQVDSQVTMMFWYRQQPGQSLTLIATANQGSEATYESGFVIDKFPISRPNLTFSTLTVSNMSPEDSSIYLCSLGTGIGGYTFGSGTRLTVV.

The sample holds one count of this clonotype. This chain uses TRBV25-1 with TRBJ1-1, with 10 bases aligning to TRBD1. Per the germline V gene, CDR1 is MGHDK and CDR2 is SYGVNS. The CDR3 covers 18 residues. Unmatched junction bases numbered 14, after V lost 3 bases and J lost 4 bases. The CDR3 protein is CASSDGVDRGLRGTEAFF. The CDR3 coding sequence is TGTGCCAGCAGTGATGGTGTGGACAGGGGGTTGAGAGGCACTGAAGCTTTCTTT.

This chain uses TRBV20-1 with TRBJ1-5; 8 bases fit TRBD1. J was trimmed by 2 bases and V by 5 bases; bases with no gene match: 11. Germline CDR1 is DFQATT and CDR2 is SNEGSKA (reference sequence). The CDR3 is 16 amino acids. The CDR3 DNA is TGCAGTGCTCTAACTAACCCGGGACAGGGCAATCAGCCCCAGCATTTT. Protein product: CSALTNPGQGNQPQHF.

The chain has TRBV2 and TRBJ1-2, with TRBD1 matching 8 bases. The CDR3 extends over 13 amino acids. The junction had 8 bases not matched to a gene; V was cut back by 6 bases and J by 8 bases. CDR1 SNHLY and CDR2 FYNNEI come from the germline V gene. In DNA form, the CDR3 reads TGTGCCAGCAGCCACGCGACAGGGGACGGCTACACCTTC. It specifies CASSHATGDGYTF.

The table lists this clonotype with many counts. V and J are TRBV2 and TRBJ1-5; weak D call: TRBD1 (5 bases). With 0 bases removed from V and 5 bases from J, the gap between germline ends came to 14 bases. The germline gives CDR1 SNHLY, CDR2 FYNNEI. The CDR3 is made up of 16 amino acids. Written as DNA, the CDR3 is TGTGCCAGCAGTGAAGCGTACAGGAGTAGGGATCAGCCCCAGCATTTT. It translates to CASSEAYRSRDQPQHF.

Here the CDR3 DNA reads TGCAGCGTAGATCACGGACAGGGCAGCTCCTACGAGCAGTACTTC. Translated, it gives CSVDHGQGSSYEQYF. The J gene is TRBJ2-7, the V gene TRBV29-1, with TRBD1 matching over 8 bases. Per the germline V gene, CDR1 is SQVTM and CDR2 is ANQGSEA. Unmatched junction bases numbered 10, after V lost 6 bases and J lost 0 bases. This CDR3 contains 15 residues.

Only one count was recorded for this clonotype. One base away lies a much larger clone, so this may be a sequencing read error. The J gene is TRBJ2-2, the V gene TRBV10-1; 8 bases align to TRBD1. V lost 6 bases, J lost 5 bases, and 5 bases stayed unmatched. This CDR3 is built from 14 residues. Germline V lookup: CDR1 WNHNN, CDR2 SYGVQD (reference sequence). The CDR3 is CASSRDRTTGELFF. The CDR3 nucleotides read TGCGCCAGCAGCCGGGACAGGACGACCGGGGAGCTGTTTTTT.

V gene TRBV25-1 combines with J gene TRBJ1-4, with 7 bases that match TRBD1. Losses at the gene ends were 6 bases for V and 7 bases for J; bases not matched to a gene: 8. The CDR3 totals 14 residues. The germline V gene has CDR1 MGHDK and CDR2 SYGVNS. CDR3 bases: TGTGCCAGCAGCGTAGTTCCAGGGGGTGAAAAACTGTTTTTT. Residues: CASSVVPGGEKLFF.

This clonotype was seen once. A single base separates this from a much larger clone, so it may be a read error. The V call is TRBV7-2, the J call TRBJ1-5, with 7 bases aligning to TRBD1. The CDR3 has 15 residues. Germline V lookup: CDR1 SGHTA, CDR2 FQGNSA. CDR3 in DNA: TGTGCCAGCAGCTTGACAGGGTTTAGCAATCAGCTCCAGCATTTT. This sequence encodes CASSLTGFSNQLQHF. Drawing the rest from reference TRBV7-2 and TRBJ1-5, the complete variable domain is GAGVSQSPSNKVTEKGKDVELRCDPISGHTALYWYRQSLGQGLEFLIYFQGNSAPDKSGLPSDRFSAERTGGSVSTLTIQRTQQEDSAVYLCASSLTGFSNQLQHFGDGTRLSIL.

To note about this clonotype: A much larger clonotype is one base distant, so this may be a read error. The chain recombines TRBV29-1 with TRBJ1-2; D not resolved. The length of the CDR3 is 10 residues. V lost 4 bases and J lost 4, with 4 bases in between. In germline, CDR1 is SQVTM, CDR2 ANQGSEA. The CDR3 coding sequence is TGCAGCGTTGGGACCTATGGCTACACCTTC. Its translation is CSVGTYGYTF.

The V and J genes are TRBV7-3 and TRBJ2-7; 12 bases line up with TRBD1. CDR1 is SGHTA and CDR2 is FQGTGA in the germline V gene. The trim removed 2 bases at V and 6 bases at J, leaving 11 bases unmatched. The CDR3 is made up of 17 amino acids. CDR3 nucleotide sequence: TGTGCCAGCAGCTTACTTGGGACAGGGGGCTCTTCGAGCGAGCAGTACTTC. It yields the protein CASSLLGTGGSSSEQYF.

The chain combines TRBV4-2 with TRBJ2-7, with 7 bases identical to TRBD1. Germline V gene sequence: CDR1 LGHNA, CDR2 YNFKEQ. The J segment lost 5 bases and the V segment lost 7 bases, leaving 8 bases of the junction unmatched. This CDR3 comprises 13 residues. Here the CDR3 reads CASTDRVEDEQYF. The CDR3 region has the DNA TGTGCCAGCACCGACAGGGTTGAGGACGAGCAGTACTTC.

The chain combines TRBV13 with TRBJ1-2; maybe TRBD1 (6 bases). V lost 4 bases and J 4 bases, leaving 13 bases between the germline ends. Per germline, CDR1 PRHDT and CDR2 FYEKMQ (reference sequence). This CDR3 region has 14 residues. The CDR3 protein is CASSYATGAYGYTF. The CDR3 region has the DNA TGTGCCAGCAGCTATGCGACGGGGGCCTATGGCTACACCTTC.

On this clonotype: Just one base apart from a much larger clone, this may be a read error. The CDR3 is CASSDPGTPNYGYTF. In DNA, the CDR3 is TGTGCCAGCAGTGACCCCGGGACACCAAACTATGGCTACACCTTC. The chain recombines TRBV24-1 with TRBJ1-2; D possibly corresponds to TRBD1 (6 bases). The CDR3 runs 15 residues. Germline lookup yields CDR1 KGHDR and CDR2 SFDVKD.